This entry features one T cell receptor (beta chain) sequence. Its antigen is currently unknown. This entry belongs to a study of siplizumab effects on memory and regulatory T cells. The repertoire was sequenced with immunoSEQ multiplex PCR; TCRdb's copy has only in-frame clones and lacks some. The data contain 100,000 to 120,000 clones, 92% of them singletons. General observations from the study: Siplizumab, the agent tested, significantly reduced alloreactive sequences traceable to unstimulated CD4+ memory cells. No more than a minor fraction of alloreactive clones could be traced back to unstimulated subsets. The study found naive T cells seemingly more diverse than memory cells and seemingly major alloresponse contributors. Mappable alloreactive CD4+ clones were on average about 62% Treg-derived with siplizumab, about 26% in controls.

CDR3 length: 15 residues. Trimming stripped 4 bases from V and 3 bases from J, with 13 bases between. Looked up from germline, CDR1 is SGHVS and CDR2 is FQNEAQ. This chain links TRBV7-8 with TRBJ2-4; D tentatively fits TRBD1 or TRBD2 (5 bases each). The sequencing input was CD4+ T cells sorted from blood. This clonotype was obtained from a human donor in good health. CDR3 in DNA: TGTGCCAGCAGCTACGGGGACGGGCGCAAAAACATTCAGTACTTC. Protein sequence: CASSYGDGRKNIQYF.